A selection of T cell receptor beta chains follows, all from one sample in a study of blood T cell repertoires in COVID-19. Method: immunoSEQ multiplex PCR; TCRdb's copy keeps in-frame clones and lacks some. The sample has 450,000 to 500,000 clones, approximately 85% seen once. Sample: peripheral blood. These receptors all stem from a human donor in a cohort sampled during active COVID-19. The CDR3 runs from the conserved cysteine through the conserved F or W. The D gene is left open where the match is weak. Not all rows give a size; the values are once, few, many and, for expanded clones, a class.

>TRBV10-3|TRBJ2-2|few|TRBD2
TGTGCCATCAGTGAGTCTAGCGGGACGAACACCGGGGAGCTGTTTTTT
CAISESSGTNTGELFF
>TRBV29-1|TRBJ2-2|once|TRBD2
TGCAGCGGAAGCGGGACCAACACCGGGGAGCTGTTTTTT
CSGSGTNTGELFF
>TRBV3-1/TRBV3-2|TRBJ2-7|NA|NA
TGTGCCAGCAGCCCCTATACGGGAGACTACGAGCAGTACTTC
CASSPYTGDYEQYF
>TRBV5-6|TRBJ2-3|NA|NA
TGTGCCAGCAGCGGGTCCTATACAGGGAGCACAGATACGCAGTATTTT
CASSGSYTGSTDTQYF
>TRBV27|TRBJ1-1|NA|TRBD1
TGTGCCAGCAGCCCGTTGTTTCAGACAGGGCAGCGGAACACTGAAGCTTTCTTT
CASSPLFQTGQRNTEAFF
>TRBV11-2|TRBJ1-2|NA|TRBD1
TGTGCCAGCAGCATTTCCCAGGGGGACTATGGCTACACCTTC
CASSISQGDYGYTF
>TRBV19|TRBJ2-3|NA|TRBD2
TGTGCCAGTAGTATGGGGCTAGCGGGAGGTTGGGGGTCAGATACGCAGTATTTT
CASSMGLAGGWGSDTQYF
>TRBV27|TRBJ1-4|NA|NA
TGTGCCAGCAGTTTCTCGCCAGGATTTAATGAAAAACTGTTTTTT
CASSFSPGFNEKLFF
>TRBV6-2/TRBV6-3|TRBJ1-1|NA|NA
TGTGCCAGCAGTTTTAGACAGGTCTCCACTGAAGCTTTCTTT
CASSFRQVSTEAFF
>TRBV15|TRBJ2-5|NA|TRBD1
TGTGCCACAGGACAGGCAAAGTCAGAGACCCAGTACTTC
CATGQAKSETQYF
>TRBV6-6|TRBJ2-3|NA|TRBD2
TGTGCCAGCAAGGGACTAGCGGGGCACACAGATACGCAGTATTTT
CASKGLAGHTDTQYF
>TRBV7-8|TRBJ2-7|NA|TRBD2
TGTGCCAGCAGCTTAGAACTAGCGGGAGGACAACGACTCTACGAGCAGTACTTC
CASSLELAGGQRLYEQYF
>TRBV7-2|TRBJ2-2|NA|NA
TGTGCCAGCAGCTTATTAGCGGGGGAGCTGTTTTTT
CASSLLAGELFF
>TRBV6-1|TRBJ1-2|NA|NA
TGTGCCAGCAGTCCCGGGGACTGGGGCTACACCTTC
CASSPGDWGYTF
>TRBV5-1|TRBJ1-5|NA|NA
TGCGCCAGCAGCTTGGGTGCGGATCAGCCCCAGCATTTT
CASSLGADQPQHF
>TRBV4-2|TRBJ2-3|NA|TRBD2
TGTGCCAGCAGCCAGGTCGGGAATCCCGGGACTAGCGGGGTGAAGCAGTATTTT
CASSQVGNPGTSGVKQYF
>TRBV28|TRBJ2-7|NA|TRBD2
TGTGCCAGCAGTCCCTTTAAGGGAGGGCCCTCCTACGAGCAGTACTTC
CASSPFKGGPSYEQYF
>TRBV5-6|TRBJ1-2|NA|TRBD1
TGTGCCAGCAGCCCCGGACAGGTTTACTATGGCTACACCTTC
CASSPGQVYYGYTF
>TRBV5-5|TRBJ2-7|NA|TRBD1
TGTGCCAGCAGCCAGCCCGGGACAGGTCATTCCTACGAGCAGTACTTC
CASSQPGTGHSYEQYF
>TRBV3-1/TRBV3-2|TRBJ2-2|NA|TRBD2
TGTGCCAGCAGCCCTGGCCCGGGGGGGACGGACACCGGGGAGCTGTTTTTT
CASSPGPGGTDTGELFF
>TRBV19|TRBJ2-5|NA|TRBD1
TGTGCCAGTAAACAGGGGCAGCAATCGGAGACCCAGTACTTC
CASKQGQQSETQYF
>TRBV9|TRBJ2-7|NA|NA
TGTGCCAGCAGCGTCACGGACGGGGTCTCCTACGAGCAGTACTTC
CASSVTDGVSYEQYF
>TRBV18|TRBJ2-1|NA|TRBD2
TGTGCCAGCTCACCCCCATGGCGGGGGACCTACAATGAGCAGTTCTTC
CASSPPWRGTYNEQFF
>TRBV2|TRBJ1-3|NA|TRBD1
TGTGCCAGCAGTGCGGGACAGATCTCTGGAAACACCATATATTTT
CASSAGQISGNTIYF
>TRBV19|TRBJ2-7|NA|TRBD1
TGTGCCAGCACCGGGACAGGGGGCGCGAACGGCTTTTACGAGCAGTACTTC
CASTGTGGANGFYEQYF
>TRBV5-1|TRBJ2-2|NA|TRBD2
TGCGCCAGCAGCTTGGCGCCTAGCGGGAGTTTGACCGGGGAGCTGTTTTTT
CASSLAPSGSLTGELFF
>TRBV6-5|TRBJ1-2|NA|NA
TGTGCCAGCAGCGTTCTGGCCTATGGCTACACCTTC
CASSVLAYGYTF
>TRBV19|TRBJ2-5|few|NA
TGTGCCAGTAGTAGGGCCTTTCTAGCAGACCAAGAGACCCAGTACTTC
CASSRAFLADQETQYF
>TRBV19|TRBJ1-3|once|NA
TGTGCCAGTAGTATGTGGATGGAGAGAAACACCATATATTTT
CASSMWMERNTIYF
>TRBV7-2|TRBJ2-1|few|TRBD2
TGTGCCAGCAGCCTCAGGGTTGCGGGAGGGCAAGCCAATGAGCAGTTCTTC
CASSLRVAGGQANEQFF
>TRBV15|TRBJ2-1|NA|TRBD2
TGTGCCACCAGCAGAGAGGCTAGCGGGAGGGGAACCTACAATGAGCAGTTCTTC
CATSREASGRGTYNEQFF
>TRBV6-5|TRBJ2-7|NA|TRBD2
TGTGCCAGCAGTAGACTAGCGGGAGGGTACGAGCAGTACTTC
CASSRLAGGYEQYF
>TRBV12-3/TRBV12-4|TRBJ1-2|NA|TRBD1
TGTGCCAGCACCCTTACAGGGGTTGGTGGCTACACCTTC
CASTLTGVGGYTF
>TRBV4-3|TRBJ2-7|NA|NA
TGCGCCAGCAGCCAAGTTGGGGGGGGCAATCCCTACGAGCAGTACTTC
CASSQVGGGNPYEQYF
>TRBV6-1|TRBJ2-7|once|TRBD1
TGTGCCAGCAGTGAATACGGACAGGCCTACGAGCAGTACTTC
CASSEYGQAYEQYF
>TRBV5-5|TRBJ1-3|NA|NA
TGTGCCAGCAGCTTGGTGGTCGTAGCTGGAAACACCATATATTTT
CASSLVVVAGNTIYF
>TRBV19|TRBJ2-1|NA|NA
TGTGCCAGTAGTATAGACTCGGGACTGTCCTACAATGAGCAGTTCTTC
CASSIDSGLSYNEQFF
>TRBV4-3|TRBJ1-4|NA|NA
TGCGCCAGCAGCCAAGATTGGGGGCAGGGCCTTGCAACTAATGAAAAACTGTTTTTT
CASSQDWGQGLATNEKLFF
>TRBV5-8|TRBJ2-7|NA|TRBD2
TGTGCCAGCAGCCCCGGACTAGCGGGAGGGAGGTACGAGCAGTACTTC
CASSPGLAGGRYEQYF
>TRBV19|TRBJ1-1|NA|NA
TGTGCCAGTAGGCCCAGGACGGGAGAAGCTTTCTTT
CASRPRTGEAFF
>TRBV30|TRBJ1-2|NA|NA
TGTGCCTGGAGCGTTCAGGGGACCGGAGGCTACACCTTC
CAWSVQGTGGYTF